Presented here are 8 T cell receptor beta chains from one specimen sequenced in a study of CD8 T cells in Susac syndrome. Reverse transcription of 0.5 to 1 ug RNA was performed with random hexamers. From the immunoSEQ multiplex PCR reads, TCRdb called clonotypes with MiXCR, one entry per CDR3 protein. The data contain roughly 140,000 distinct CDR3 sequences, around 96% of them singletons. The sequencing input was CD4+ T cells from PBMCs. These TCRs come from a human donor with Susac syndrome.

The DNA for the CDR3 is TGCGCCAGCAGTCAAATTCCCCTCCACTTT. Translated, it gives CASSQIPLHF. The chain combines TRBV23-1 with TRBJ1-6, with D unclear. TRBV23-1 carries the ORF label, with uncertain function. There are 10 residues in the CDR3. The V end lost 2 bases, the J end lost 13 bases, and 3 bases lay between the germline ends.

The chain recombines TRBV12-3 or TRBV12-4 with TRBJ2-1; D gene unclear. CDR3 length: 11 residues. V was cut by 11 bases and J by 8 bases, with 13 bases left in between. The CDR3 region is CAGSDVDEQFF. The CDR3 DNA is TGTGCCGGCTCGGACGTCGATGAGCAGTTCTTC.

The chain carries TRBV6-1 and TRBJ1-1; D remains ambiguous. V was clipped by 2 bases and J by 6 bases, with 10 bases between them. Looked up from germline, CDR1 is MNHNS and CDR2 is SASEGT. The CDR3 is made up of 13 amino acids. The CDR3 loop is CASSESGIAEAFF. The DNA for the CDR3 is TGTGCCAGCAGTGAAAGTGGGATAGCTGAAGCTTTCTTT.

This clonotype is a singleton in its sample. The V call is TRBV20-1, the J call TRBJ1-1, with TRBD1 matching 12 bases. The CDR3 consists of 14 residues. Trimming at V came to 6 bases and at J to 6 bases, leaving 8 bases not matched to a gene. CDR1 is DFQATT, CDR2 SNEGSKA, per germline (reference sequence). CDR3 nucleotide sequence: TGCAGTGCGAAGAGGGACAGGGGGCATCCTGAAGCTTTCTTT. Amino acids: CSAKRDRGHPEAFF.

The DNA of the CDR3 is TGTGCCAGCAGCACCAGACAGATTCCTCTAGCCAAAAACATTCAGTACTTC. Translating it yields CASSTRQIPLAKNIQYF. The chain carries TRBV7-2 and TRBJ2-4; D perhaps matches TRBD1 (5 bases). Germline V gene data show CDR1 as SGHTA and CDR2 as FQGNSA. V was shortened by 5 bases and J by 0 bases, with 17 bases between the two germline ends. The CDR3 totals 17 residues.

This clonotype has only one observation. The CDR3 region has the DNA TGCGCCAGCAGCCCGGGGACAGCGAATCAGCCCCAGCATTTT. Its protein product is CASSPGTANQPQHF. This chain joins TRBV5-1 and TRBJ1-5; 7 bases are a match to TRBD1. Germline assignment: CDR1 SGHRS and CDR2 YFSETQ. Trimming took 4 bases from V and 4 from J; bases not matched to a gene: 5. CDR3 length: 14 amino acids.

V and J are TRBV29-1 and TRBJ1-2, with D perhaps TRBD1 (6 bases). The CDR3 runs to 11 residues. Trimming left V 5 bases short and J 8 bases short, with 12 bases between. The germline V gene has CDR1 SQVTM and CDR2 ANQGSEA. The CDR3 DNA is TGCAGCGTTCGGGGGGCGGGGGGCTACACCTTC. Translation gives CSVRGAGGYTF.

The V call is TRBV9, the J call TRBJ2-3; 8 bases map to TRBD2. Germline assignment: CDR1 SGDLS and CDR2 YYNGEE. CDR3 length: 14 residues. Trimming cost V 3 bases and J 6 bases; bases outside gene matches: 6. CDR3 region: CASSARTSLDTQYF. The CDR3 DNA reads TGTGCCAGCAGCGCGCGGACTAGCCTGGATACGCAGTATTTT.